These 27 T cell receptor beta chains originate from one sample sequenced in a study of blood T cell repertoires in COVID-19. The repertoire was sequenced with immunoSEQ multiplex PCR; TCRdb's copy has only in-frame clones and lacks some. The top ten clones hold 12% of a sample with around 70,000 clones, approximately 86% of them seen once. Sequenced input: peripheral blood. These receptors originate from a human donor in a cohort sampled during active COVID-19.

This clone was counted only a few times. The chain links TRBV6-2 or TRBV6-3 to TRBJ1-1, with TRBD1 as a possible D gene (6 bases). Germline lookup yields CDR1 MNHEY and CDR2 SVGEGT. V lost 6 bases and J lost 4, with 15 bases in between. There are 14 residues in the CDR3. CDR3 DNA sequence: TGTGCCAGCAGCCCCCAGGGGCGGAGCACTGAAGCTTTCTTT. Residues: CASSPQGRSTEAFF.

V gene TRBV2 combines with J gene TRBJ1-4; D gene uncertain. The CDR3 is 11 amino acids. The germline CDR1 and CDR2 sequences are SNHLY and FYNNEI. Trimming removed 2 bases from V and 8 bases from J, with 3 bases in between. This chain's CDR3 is CASSELEKLFF. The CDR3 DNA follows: TGTGCCAGCAGTGAACTCGAAAAACTGTTTTTT.

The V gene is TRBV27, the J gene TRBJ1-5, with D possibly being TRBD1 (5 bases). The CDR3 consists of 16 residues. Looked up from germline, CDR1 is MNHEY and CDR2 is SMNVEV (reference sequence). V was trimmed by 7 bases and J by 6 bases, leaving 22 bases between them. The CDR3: CASTDTGPHSGQPQHF. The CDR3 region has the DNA TGTGCCAGCACCGACACAGGTCCCCACTCCGGTCAGCCCCAGCATTTT.

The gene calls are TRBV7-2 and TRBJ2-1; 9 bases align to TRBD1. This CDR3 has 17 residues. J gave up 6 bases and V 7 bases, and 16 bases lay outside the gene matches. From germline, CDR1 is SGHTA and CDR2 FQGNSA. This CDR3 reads CASKGGAGQGRRNEQFF. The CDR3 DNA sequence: TGTGCCAGCAAAGGAGGTGCGGGACAGGGAAGGCGCAATGAGCAGTTCTTC.

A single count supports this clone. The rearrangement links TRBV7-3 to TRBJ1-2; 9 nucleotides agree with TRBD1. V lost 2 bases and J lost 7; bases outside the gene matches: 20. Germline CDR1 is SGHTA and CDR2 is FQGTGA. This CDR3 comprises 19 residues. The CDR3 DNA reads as TGTGCCAGCAGCTTAGACGGGCCGAACCGGGGGACAGGGCTCTCTGGCTACACCTTC. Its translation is CASSLDGPNRGTGLSGYTF.

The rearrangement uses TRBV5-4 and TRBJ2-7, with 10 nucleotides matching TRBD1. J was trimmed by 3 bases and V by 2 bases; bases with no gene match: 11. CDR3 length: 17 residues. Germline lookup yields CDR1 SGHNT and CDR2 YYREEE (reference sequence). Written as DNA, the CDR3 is TGTGCCAGCAGCTTATCTCGGCCGGGACAGGGGCGCTACGAGCAGTACTTC. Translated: CASSLSRPGQGRYEQYF.

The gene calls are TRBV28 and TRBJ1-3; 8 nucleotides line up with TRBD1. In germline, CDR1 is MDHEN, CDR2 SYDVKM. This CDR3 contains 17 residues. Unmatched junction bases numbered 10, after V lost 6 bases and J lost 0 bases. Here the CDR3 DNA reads TGTGCCAGCAGGCCAGGGGGCAAACCTATCTCTGGAAACACCATATATTTT. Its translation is CASRPGGKPISGNTIYF.

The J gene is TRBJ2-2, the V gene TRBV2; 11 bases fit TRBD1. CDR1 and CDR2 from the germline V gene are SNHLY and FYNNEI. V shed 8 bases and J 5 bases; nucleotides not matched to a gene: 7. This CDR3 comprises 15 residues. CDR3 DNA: TGTGCCAGCGCCCCGGGACAGGGGGTGACCGGGGAGCTGTTTTTT. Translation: CASAPGQGVTGELFF.

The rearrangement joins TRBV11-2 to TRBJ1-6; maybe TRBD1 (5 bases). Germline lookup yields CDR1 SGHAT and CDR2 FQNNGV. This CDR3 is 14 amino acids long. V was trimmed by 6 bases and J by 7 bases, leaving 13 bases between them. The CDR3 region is CASRNQGPNSPLHF. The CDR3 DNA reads TGTGCCAGCAGGAATCAGGGTCCAAATTCACCCCTCCACTTT.

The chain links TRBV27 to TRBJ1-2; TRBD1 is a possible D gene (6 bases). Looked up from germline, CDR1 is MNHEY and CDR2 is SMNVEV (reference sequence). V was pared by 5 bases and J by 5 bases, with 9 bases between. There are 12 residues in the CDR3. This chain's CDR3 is CASSPQGYGYTF. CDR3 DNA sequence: TGTGCCAGCAGTCCACAGGGTTATGGCTACACCTTC.

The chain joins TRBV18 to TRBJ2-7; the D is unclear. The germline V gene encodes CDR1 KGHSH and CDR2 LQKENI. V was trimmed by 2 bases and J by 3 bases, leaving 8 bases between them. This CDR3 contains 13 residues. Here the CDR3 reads CASSPSSGYEQYF. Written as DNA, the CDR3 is TGTGCCAGCTCACCAAGTTCGGGCTACGAGCAGTACTTC.

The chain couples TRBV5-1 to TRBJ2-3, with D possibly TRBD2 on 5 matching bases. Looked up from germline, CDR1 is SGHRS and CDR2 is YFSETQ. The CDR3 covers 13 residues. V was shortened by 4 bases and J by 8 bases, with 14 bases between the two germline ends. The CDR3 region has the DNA TGCGCCAGCAGCCGATCCCTAGCCGCTACGCAGTATTTT. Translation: CASSRSLAATQYF.

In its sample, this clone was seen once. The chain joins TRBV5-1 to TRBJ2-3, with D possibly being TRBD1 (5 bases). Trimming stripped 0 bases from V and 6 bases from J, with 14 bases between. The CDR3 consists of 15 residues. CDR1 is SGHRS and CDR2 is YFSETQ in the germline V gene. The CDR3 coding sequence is TGCGCCAGCAGCTTGGGACAGACAAACTTCGATACGCAGTATTTT. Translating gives CASSLGQTNFDTQYF. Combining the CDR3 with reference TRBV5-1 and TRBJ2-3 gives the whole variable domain KAGVTQTPRYLIKTRGQQVTLSCSPISGHRSVSWYQQTPGQGLQFLFEYFSETQRNKGNFPGRFSGRQFSNSRSEMNVSTLELGDSALYLCASSLGQTNFDTQYFGPGTRLTVL.

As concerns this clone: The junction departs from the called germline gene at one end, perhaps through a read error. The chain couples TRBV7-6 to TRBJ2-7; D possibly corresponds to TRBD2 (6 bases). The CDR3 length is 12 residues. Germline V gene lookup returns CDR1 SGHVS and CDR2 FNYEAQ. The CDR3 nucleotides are TGTGCCAGCAGCGGGGACTCCCACGAGCAGTACTTC. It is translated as CASSGDSHEQYF. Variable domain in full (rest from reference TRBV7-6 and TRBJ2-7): GAGVSQSPRYKVTKRGQDVALRCDPISGHVSLYWYRQALGQGPEFLTYFNYEAQQDKSGLPNDRFSAERPEGSISTLTIQRTEQRDSAMYRCASSGDSHEQYFGPGTRLTVT.

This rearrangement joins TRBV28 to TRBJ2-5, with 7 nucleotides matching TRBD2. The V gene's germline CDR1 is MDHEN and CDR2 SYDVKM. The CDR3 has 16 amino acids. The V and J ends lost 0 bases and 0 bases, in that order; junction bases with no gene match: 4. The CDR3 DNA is TGTGCCAGCAGTTTATGGACCGGGGGGTACCAAGAGACCCAGTACTTC. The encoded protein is CASSLWTGGYQETQYF. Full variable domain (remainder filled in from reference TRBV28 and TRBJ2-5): DVKVTQSSRYLVKRTGEKVFLECVQDMDHENMFWYRQDPGLGLRLIYFSYDVKMKEKGDIPEGYSVSREKKERFSLILESASTNQTSMYLCASSLWTGGYQETQYFGPGTRLLVL.

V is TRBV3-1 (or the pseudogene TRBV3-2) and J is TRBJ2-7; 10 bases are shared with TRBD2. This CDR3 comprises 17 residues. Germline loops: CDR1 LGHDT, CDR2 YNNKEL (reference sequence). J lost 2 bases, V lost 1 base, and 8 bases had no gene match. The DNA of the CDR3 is TGTGCCAGCAGCCAAGGACTAGCGGGCGGGGTGGCCTACGAGCAGTACTTC. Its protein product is CASSQGLAGGVAYEQYF.

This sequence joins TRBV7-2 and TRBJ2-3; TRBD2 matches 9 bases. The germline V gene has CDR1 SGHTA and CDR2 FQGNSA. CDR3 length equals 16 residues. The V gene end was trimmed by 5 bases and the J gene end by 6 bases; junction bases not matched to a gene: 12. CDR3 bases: TGTGCCAGCAGCGCCTCGCGGGGGGGCCGCCGCGATACGCAGTATTTT. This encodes CASSASRGGRRDTQYF.

For the CDR3, the DNA is TGTGCCAGCAGGCCAGACAGGGGTACAGATACGCAGTATTTT. Its protein product is CASRPDRGTDTQYF. The chain employs TRBV25-1 and TRBJ2-3; 8 bases agree with TRBD1. The V gene's germline CDR1 is MGHDK and CDR2 SYGVNS. After removal of 6 bases from V and 3 bases from J, the junction contained 5 bases not matched to a gene. The CDR3 consists of 14 residues. Supplemented by reference TRBV25-1 and TRBJ2-3, the full variable domain reads EADIYQTPRYLVIGTGKKITLECSQTMGHDKMYWYQQDPGMELHLIHYSYGVNSTEKGDLSSESTVSRIRTEHFPLTLESARPSHTSQYLCASRPDRGTDTQYFGPGTRLTVL.

As DNA, the CDR3 is TGTGCCAGCAGGAGGGATCCTGTCGGGGGCACAGATACGCAGTATTTT. This translates into CASRRDPVGGTDTQYF. This chain joins TRBV7-6 and TRBJ2-3; the D gene is possibly TRBD2 (5 bases). The CDR3 extends over 16 amino acids. Trimming left V 6 bases short and J 1 base short, with 17 bases between. The V gene's germline CDR1 is SGHVS and CDR2 FNYEAQ. The full variable domain, completed using reference TRBV7-6 and TRBJ2-3, is GAGVSQSPRYKVTKRGQDVALRCDPISGHVSLYWYRQALGQGPEFLTYFNYEAQQDKSGLPNDRFSAERPEGSISTLTIQRTEQRDSAMYRCASRRDPVGGTDTQYFGPGTRLTVL.

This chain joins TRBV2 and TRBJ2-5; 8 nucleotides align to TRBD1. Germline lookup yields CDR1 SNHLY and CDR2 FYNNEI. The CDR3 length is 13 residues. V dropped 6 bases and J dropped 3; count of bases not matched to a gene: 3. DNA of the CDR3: TGTGCCAGCAGGATGGGACAGGAAGAGACCCAGTACTTC. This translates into CASRMGQEETQYF.

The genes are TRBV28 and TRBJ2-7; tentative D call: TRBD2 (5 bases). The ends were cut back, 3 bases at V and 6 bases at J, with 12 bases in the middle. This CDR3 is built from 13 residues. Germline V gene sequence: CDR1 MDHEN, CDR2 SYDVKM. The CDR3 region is CASSLTALGEQYF. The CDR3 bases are TGTGCCAGCAGTTTGACGGCACTAGGCGAGCAGTACTTC.

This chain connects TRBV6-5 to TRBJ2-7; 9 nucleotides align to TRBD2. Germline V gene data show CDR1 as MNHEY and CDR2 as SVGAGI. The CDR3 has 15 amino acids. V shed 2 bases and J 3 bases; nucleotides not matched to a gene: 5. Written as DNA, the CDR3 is TGTGCCAGCAGTTACGTTAGCGGGGGATTCTACGAGCAGTACTTC. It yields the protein CASSYVSGGFYEQYF.

The CDR3 DNA is TGTGCCAGCAGCCCCTCGGACAGGGGAAAGGGCTACACCTTC. This translates into CASSPSDRGKGYTF. The chain employs TRBV28 and TRBJ1-2; 9 bases are a match to TRBD1. In germline, CDR1 is MDHEN, CDR2 SYDVKM. With V trimmed by 6 bases and J by 8 bases, 10 bases remained unmatched. The CDR3 extends over 14 amino acids.

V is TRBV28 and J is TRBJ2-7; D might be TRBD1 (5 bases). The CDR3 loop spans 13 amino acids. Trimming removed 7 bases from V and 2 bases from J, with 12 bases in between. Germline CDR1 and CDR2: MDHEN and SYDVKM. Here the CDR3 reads CASTSQGPYEQYF. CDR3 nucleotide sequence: TGTGCCAGCACATCTCAGGGTCCCTACGAGCAGTACTTC.

This CDR3 reads CASSLSPGPGGYTF. CDR3 nucleotide sequence: TGTGCCAGCAGCCTTTCACCCGGCCCAGGGGGCTACACCTTC. The rearrangement links TRBV2 to TRBJ1-2; D is perhaps TRBD1 (5 bases). The V gene's germline CDR1 is SNHLY and CDR2 FYNNEI. The CDR3 has 14 residues. Trimming cost V 6 bases and J 8 bases, with 19 bases left between them.

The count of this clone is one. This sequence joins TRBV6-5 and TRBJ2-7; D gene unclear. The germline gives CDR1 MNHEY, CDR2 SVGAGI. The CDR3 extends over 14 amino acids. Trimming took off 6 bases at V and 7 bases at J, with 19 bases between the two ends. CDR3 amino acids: CASRPGTRGSEQYF. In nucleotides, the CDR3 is TGTGCCAGCAGGCCCGGTACTCGCGGTTCTGAGCAGTACTTC.

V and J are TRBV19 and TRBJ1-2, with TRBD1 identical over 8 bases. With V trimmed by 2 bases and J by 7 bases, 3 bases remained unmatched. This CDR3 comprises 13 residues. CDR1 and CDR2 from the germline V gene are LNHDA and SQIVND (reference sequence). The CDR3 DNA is TGTGCCAGTAGTATACAGGGGGCAGGTGGCTACACCTTC. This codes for CASSIQGAGGYTF.